This note documents a single TCR beta chain sequence. The entry originates in a study of blood T cell repertoires in COVID-19. Sequenced by immunoSEQ multiplex PCR; TCRdb stores in-frame clones only, minus some. The sample holds 200,000 to 250,000 clones, 92% seen once. Per the germline V gene, CDR1 is SGHTA and CDR2 is FQGTGA. The CDR3 has 16 amino acids. J lost 4 bases, V lost 5 bases, and 7 bases had no gene match. V usage is TRBV7-3 and J usage is TRBJ2-1; 11 nucleotides match TRBD2. The sequence came from a man aged 30 to 45 with COVID-19, enrolled during active disease. Sequencing was carried out using peripheral blood. In DNA form, the CDR3 reads TGTGCCAGCAGCCTTTCTAGCGGGGGGTTTTACAATGAGCAGTTCTTC. The encoded protein is CASSLSSGGFYNEQFF.